Detailed here is one TCR beta chain. Its antigen is unknown. Base qualities are not provided; no much larger clone lies one nucleotide away. This specimen belongs to a study of blood T cell repertoires in COVID-19 (dated by TCRdb to 2018 to 2021). About the full investigation: Collaborator samples came from the United States, Italy and Spain and covered acute and convalescent phases of COVID-19. Where available, HLA class I and class II types were obtained from metadata supplied by the sample provider rather than from assay-based typing. The material from the prospective study consisted of cDNA or gDNA derived from T cells, B-cell-depleted T cells, or PBMCs. Sample metadata almost always included a de-identified subject ID, COVID-19 status, age in years and sex. Subjects who had been exposed to COVID-19, were actively infected with it, or had recovered from it provided the deeply sampled blood TCRbeta repertoires that made up the dataset. The repertoires were made available in a free public database intended to serve as a resource for research on the immune response to SARS-CoV-2. The samples were drawn from the first 160 participants of the ongoing ImmuneRACE study and from over 950 subjects provided by 6 global collaborators. The study at large found these results: Clinical and demographic metadata were provided uncurated, with the amount varying by source and participant.

TCRbeta CDR3 regions were amplified from genomic DNA using the immunoSEQ Assay, a bias-controlled multiplex PCR. Concerning the study's data processing: The number of nucleated cells in each sample was estimated by amplification of reference gene primers within the assay. To quantify the absolute abundance of each unique TCRbeta CDR3 rearrangement, sequence reads were collapsed and filtered. For each sample, productive Simpson clonality was calculated as the square root of Simpson's diversity index across productive rearrangements. TCRdb holds this immuneACCESS table with in-frame rearrangements only. Some clones are missing; in checked studies, unresolved V genes explain under half, and the rest has no known cause. V, J and clone size reflect that table, while D and trimming were determined from the DNA. The sample records just under 150,000 clones, roughly 87% of which are singletons. The top ten hold over 0.8% of the sample.

Collaborating institutions collected whole blood in K2EDTA tubes following their own protocols. Collaborator samples were shipped for TCRbeta analysis as frozen whole blood, isolated PBMCs, or DNA extracted from either sample type. For CDR1 and CDR2, the germline V gene (reference sequence) lists MNHEY and SMNVEV. From the cysteine up to the phenylalanine, the CDR3 has a length of 15 residues. This entry keeps only the CDR3 DNA: 45 bases, framed from base 1. V is reduced by 7 bases and J by 2 bases, leaving a spacing of 14 bases between them. The sequence derives from a woman in her forties or fifties with acute or convalescent COVID-19. This receptor chain uses TRBV27 and TRBJ1-4, with TRBD1 as a weak D call on 5 bases. The sample comprised peripheral blood. The DNA sequence is given as TGTGCCAGCACGCCCTCGCAGGGCACTAATGAAAAACTGTTTTTT. Translated, this gives CASTPSQGTNEKLFF.